This TCR beta chain was captured in a study of monozygotic twins with inflammatory bowel disease. This CDR3 is built from 14 residues. Germline V gene sequence: CDR1 SQVTM, CDR2 ANQGSEA. Per individual sample, eight separate reactions were used to make cDNA. The template-switching step introduced UMIs that carried a 6-nucleotide sample barcode. TCRdb processed the 5' RACE reads again and assigns one entry to each CDR3 protein, with no DNA. The listing contains roughly 150,000 distinct CDR3 sequences. Points from the study as a whole: No distinction between different T cell subtypes was possible. Similarity of repertoires did not differ between concordant and discordant twins, possibly from limited power.

On this clonotype itself: Its target is not known.

The chain carries TRBV29-1 and TRBJ1-2; the D gene TCRdb calls, TRBD1, cannot be checked with no DNA. The TCR sequence derives from a human donor with ulcerative colitis or Crohn's disease, or a healthy co-twin of an affected twin (not recorded which). The source material was blood. Here the CDR3 reads CSDRDRGRDYGYTF.